This TCR beta chain was sequenced for a study of T cells in Graves' hyperthyroidism and ophthalmopathy. Study-wide findings and caveats: Ophthalmopathy was model-predicted a median approximately 6.9 months pre-onset.

Trimming took 8 bases from V and 2 from J, leaving 16 bases between them. The CDR3 is 14 residues long. Germline-derived CDR1 and CDR2 are SEHNR and FQNEAQ (reference sequence). This clonotype was seen a few times. What it recognizes is unknown. The source material, RNA transcripts, was used to amplify TCR beta CDR3 regions. The TCR CDR3 first-round RT-PCR relied on the HTBI primer set. TCRdb reprocessed the multiplex PCR reads with MiXCR, giving one entry per CDR3 protein. The data hold hundreds of thousands of distinct CDR3 sequences, with roughly 15% observed a single time. The rearrangement joins TRBV7-9 to TRBJ2-7, with unresolved D. The receptor's source is a woman in her forties or fifties with Graves' ophthalmopathy. Sequenced sample: blood. The CDR3 DNA is TGTGCCAGCCTTAAATCGACGGCGCCCTACGAGCAGTACTTC. Translating gives CASLKSTAPYEQYF.